This is a list of T cell receptor beta chains from one sample in a study of shared clonotypes between healthy human individuals. Assay: immunoSEQ multiplex PCR; the TCRdb copy retains only in-frame clones and omits some. The table includes roughly 2,500,000 clones, 80% to 95% detected once. The sample consisted of naive CD4+ T cells from PBMCs. The origin of the receptors is a man younger than 35 in good health. Some clones in this sample may be carry-over from other donors' samples. Both conserved end residues are part of each CDR3. Fields, in order: V gene, J gene, clone size, CDR3 protein. The size of a clone is reported for some rows only, either as once, few or many, or as a class for expanded clones.

>TRBV5-1|TRBJ2-7|.
CASSLPRTGSAGEQYF
>TRBV5-8|TRBJ2-7|.
CASSSLGLAGRYEQYF
>TRBV2|TRBJ2-7|.
CASSGQGALYEQYF
>TRBV5-4|TRBJ2-1|.
CASSLGAGAYNEQFF
>TRBV11-2|TRBJ2-2|.
CASSWREGSGELFF
>TRBV11-2|TRBJ2-7|.
CASSFPGQGLYEQYF
>TRBV9|TRBJ1-1|.
CASSVGGTSVEAFF
>TRBV6-1|TRBJ2-5|.
CASSAGTTGETQYF
>TRBV11-2|TRBJ1-4|once
CASSRTGERDEKLFF
>TRBV7-9|TRBJ1-2|.
CASSVQNYGYTF
>TRBV30|TRBJ1-1|.
CAWSWGGLNTEAFF
>TRBV27|TRBJ1-1|.
CASSSLGGPGAFF
>TRBV5-4|TRBJ2-7|.
CASSPGPISYEQYF
>TRBV5-1|TRBJ2-1|.
CASSLVTGSNEQFF
>TRBV5-6|TRBJ1-3|.
CASSLGRQGTAIYF
>TRBV5-4|TRBJ2-7|.
CASSLGAGDSYEQYF
>TRBV10-3|TRBJ2-4|.
CATSVEGQNIQYF
>TRBV6-6|TRBJ2-3|.
CASRRDSSIDTQYF
>TRBV28|TRBJ1-2|.
CASSTPGQGFYGYTF
>TRBV5-1|TRBJ2-1|.
CASSAGTSGRAYNEQFF
>TRBV28|TRBJ2-7|.
CASSSYRGLSYEQYF
>TRBV5-1|TRBJ2-2|.
CASSSGSPGELFF
>TRBV28|TRBJ1-2|.
CASSFSAGISRSYGYTF
>TRBV5-4|TRBJ2-7|.
CASSSNPGGISYEQYF
>TRBV5-4|TRBJ1-1|.
CASSLRWTVNTEAFF
>TRBV7-8|TRBJ2-3|.
CASSDRGPPTDTQYF
>TRBV28|TRBJ1-1|.
CVSSPIRRVTEAFF
>TRBV5-5|TRBJ2-3|.
CASSITDADTQYF
>TRBV7-2|TRBJ1-2|.
CASSLAGQGAYGYTF
>TRBV5-3|TRBJ2-6|.
CARSPPGKLGSGANVLTF
>TRBV28|TRBJ2-3|.
CASSIRLGTSTDTQYF
>TRBV5-1|TRBJ1-1|.
CASSPRMGRTEAFF
>TRBV28|TRBJ1-6|.
CASSRNRGYSPLHF
>TRBV28|TRBJ2-5|once
CASSPRLLDPATQYF
>TRBV4-1|TRBJ2-7|.
CASSHDPLRVSFDGQYF
>TRBV4-3|TRBJ2-7|.
CASSQDPDGRRAYEQYF
>TRBV6-1|TRBJ2-7|.
CASSGGPSGSYEQYF
>TRBV28|TRBJ2-1|.
CASSSRFAGSYNEQFF
>TRBV27|TRBJ2-1|.
CASSFLAVSYNEQFF
>TRBV7-2|TRBJ2-5|.
CASSLGDRGSRETQYF
>TRBV7-3|TRBJ1-1|.
CASSLTGGAVAFF
>TRBV7-2|TRBJ1-2|.
CASSLGPSVYGYTF
>TRBV7-3|TRBJ2-3|.
CASSLLPTHSVPDTQYF
>TRBV7-3|TRBJ1-5|.
CASSFRQPQHF
>TRBV9|TRBJ1-4|few
CASSPDRAREKLFF
>TRBV9|TRBJ1-1|.
CASSEPSGSNTEAFF
>TRBV5-6|TRBJ1-2|.
CASSPAGSYGYTF
>TRBV2|TRBJ1-5|.
CASSVEYQPQHF
>TRBV5-1|TRBJ2-7|.
CASSWDRGEQYF
>TRBV7-2|TRBJ2-3|.
CASSFKGGTDTQYF